Listed below are T cell receptor beta chains from one sample, sequenced in a study of cytomegalovirus exposure and HLA in healthy donors. Libraries were prepared by immunoSEQ multiplex PCR; TCRdb keeps only in-frame clonotypes and omits some of them. This table has 100,000 or so clones, 75% to 90% appearing once. Sequencing was carried out using PBMCs. These receptors were collected from a man in his thirties or forties in good health and CMV-seropositive. Both conserved end residues are part of each CDR3. The D gene is left open where the match is weak. A row's size may be missing; if present it is once, few, many or a size class.

J: TRBJ1-1
length: 14
V: TRBV7-9
D: TRBD1
size: NA
DNA: TGTGCCAGCAGCCCGACAGGGCCGAACACTGAAGCTTTCTTT
CDR3: CASSPTGPNTEAFF

J: TRBJ2-1
length: 15
V: TRBV11-3
D: TRBD1
size: NA
DNA: TGTGCCAGCAGCTTAGAGATGGGCAGGGGGCGTGAGCAGTTCTTC
CDR3: CASSLEMGRGREQFF

J: TRBJ2-1
length: 14
V: TRBV29-1
D: NA
size: NA
DNA: TGCAGCGTTGAAAGGCAGGGATTAAGGAATGAGCAGTTCTTC
CDR3: CSVERQGLRNEQFF

J: TRBJ1-5
length: 16
V: TRBV4-2
D: NA
size: few
DNA: TGTGCCAGCAGCCAAGAGGTACCAGGGGACAATCAGCCCCAGCATTTT
CDR3: CASSQEVPGDNQPQHF

J: TRBJ2-1
length: 14
V: TRBV6-5
D: TRBD1
size: NA
DNA: TGTGCCAGCAAGACGGGACAGGAGTACAATGAGCAGTTCTTC
CDR3: CASKTGQEYNEQFF

J: TRBJ2-5
length: 13
V: TRBV11-3
D: NA
size: NA
DNA: TGTGCCAGCAGCTTAGCGGGCGGGAAGACCCAGTACTTC
CDR3: CASSLAGGKTQYF

J: TRBJ2-5
length: 13
V: TRBV6-1
D: TRBD1
size: NA
DNA: TGTGCCAGTACTGGACAGGCCCAAGAGACCCAGTACTTC
CDR3: CASTGQAQETQYF

J: TRBJ1-1
length: 12
V: TRBV5-4
D: TRBD1
size: NA
DNA: TGTGCCAGCAGCTTCGGACAGGGCGAAGCTTTCTTT
CDR3: CASSFGQGEAFF

J: TRBJ1-2
length: 14
V: TRBV7-9
D: NA
size: NA
DNA: TGTGCCAGCAGCTCCGATGGCCAATACTATGGCTACACCTTC
CDR3: CASSSDGQYYGYTF

J: TRBJ1-1
length: 15
V: TRBV2
D: NA
size: NA
DNA: TGTGCCAGCAGTGAATATCGTAGTCCCCACACTGAAGCTTTCTTT
CDR3: CASSEYRSPHTEAFF

J: TRBJ2-1
length: 13
V: TRBV6-5
D: NA
size: few
DNA: TGTGCCAGCAGTAGGATTCAGGGGAATGAGCAGTTCTTC
CDR3: CASSRIQGNEQFF

J: TRBJ2-1
length: 9
V: TRBV6-1
D: NA
size: NA
DNA: TGTGCCAGGGAGGATGAGCAGTTCTTC
CDR3: CAREDEQFF

J: TRBJ2-7
length: 15
V: TRBV30
D: TRBD1
size: NA
DNA: TGTGCCTGGAGCCGAACCCGGGACAGCTCCTACGAGCAGTACTTC
CDR3: CAWSRTRDSSYEQYF

J: TRBJ2-5
length: 17
V: TRBV4-1
D: TRBD1
size: NA
DNA: TGCGCCAGCAGCCAAGTAGCTTCCCAGGGGGCTCTCGAGACCCAGTACTTC
CDR3: CASSQVASQGALETQYF

J: TRBJ1-2
length: 19
V: TRBV7-7
D: NA
size: NA
DNA: TGTGCTAGCAGCACCCTACTTCTCCAGTCCGGGGGGACCAACTATGGCTACACCTTC
CDR3: CASSTLLLQSGGTNYGYTF

J: TRBJ2-7
length: 14
V: TRBV4-3
D: TRBD1
size: NA
DNA: TGCGCCAGCAGCCAAGGGGGACAGGGTCACGAGCAGTACTTC
CDR3: CASSQGGQGHEQYF

J: TRBJ2-7
length: 15
V: TRBV4-3
D: NA
size: NA
DNA: TGCGCCAGCAGCCAAGATAGGCTAGCGCCCTACGAGCAGTACTTC
CDR3: CASSQDRLAPYEQYF

J: TRBJ1-5
length: 15
V: TRBV6-5
D: NA
size: NA
DNA: TGTGCCAGCAGTCGCCGGACAGAGAGCAATCAGCCCCAGCATTTT
CDR3: CASSRRTESNQPQHF

J: TRBJ1-1
length: 13
V: TRBV6-1
D: NA
size: NA
DNA: TGTGCCAGCATTTGGCCCTCGAACACTGAAGCTTTCTTT
CDR3: CASIWPSNTEAFF

J: TRBJ1-5
length: 13
V: TRBV2
D: NA
size: NA
DNA: TGTGCCAGCAGTGGACAGGAACGGGGGCCCCAGCATTTT
CDR3: CASSGQERGPQHF

J: TRBJ1-6
length: 16
V: TRBV27
D: NA
size: NA
DNA: TGTGCCAGCAGGGAACCGGGGAGATCCTATAATTCACCCCTCCACTTT
CDR3: CASREPGRSYNSPLHF

J: TRBJ2-3
length: 16
V: TRBV5-1
D: TRBD2
size: NA
DNA: TGCGCCAGCAGCCCATCTAGCGGGGGGGCCATAGATACGCAGTATTTT
CDR3: CASSPSSGGAIDTQYF

J: TRBJ2-5
length: 15
V: TRBV5-1
D: NA
size: NA
DNA: TGCGCCAGCAGCCCCTTTGGTTCCGGGCAAGAGACCCAGTACTTC
CDR3: CASSPFGSGQETQYF

J: TRBJ1-2
length: 12
V: TRBV5-6
D: NA
size: NA
DNA: TGTGCCAGCAGCCTCGGGGTAAATGGCTACACCTTC
CDR3: CASSLGVNGYTF

J: TRBJ1-1
length: 14
V: TRBV5-4
D: NA
size: NA
DNA: TGTGCCAGCAGCCTCCAGGGAGGGCACACTGAAGCTTTCTTT
CDR3: CASSLQGGHTEAFF

J: TRBJ2-3
length: 16
V: TRBV29-1
D: TRBD2
size: once
DNA: TGCAGCGTTGATCCGAGCGGGGGGTGGAGCACAGATACGCAGTATTTT
CDR3: CSVDPSGGWSTDTQYF